This TCR beta chain came from a study of cytomegalovirus exposure and HLA in healthy donors. Findings of the study overall: About 87% or about 30% of the time was how often most TCR beta V segments were productive, according to an earlier analysis.

V trimming: 0 bases; J trimming: 1 base; junction bases outside the gene matches: 2. This CDR3 is built from 15 residues. Germline loops: CDR1 SGHAT, CDR2 FQNNGV. In regard to this clone: As yet, its antigen is unknown. The sample contains more than one DNA sequence encoding this CDR3.

This PCR relied on a set of 60 Vbeta primers and 13 Jbeta primers. TCRdb keeps only in-frame clones here, not all; method: immunoSEQ multiplex PCR. The table records more than 95,000 clones, roughly 80% of them present only once. Sequences were obtained from PBMCs. The receptor was isolated from a woman between 40 and 55 years old in good health and CMV-seronegative. The V and J genes are TRBV11-2 and TRBJ1-1, with TRBD1 matching over 7 bases. The CDR3 loop is CASSLEPGGNTEAFF. The DNA of the CDR3 is TGTGCCAGCAGCTTAGAGCCAGGGGGGAACACTGAAGCTTTCTTT.